This TCR beta chain was identified during a study of shared clonotypes between healthy human individuals. Assay execution took place at the deep level. Sequencing used immunoSEQ multiplex PCR; TCRdb keeps in-frame clones, though not all of them. The table has about 980,000 clones, approximately 80% seen once. V was clipped by 1 base and J by 9 bases, with 9 bases between them. The CDR3 is 11 amino acids. In germline, CDR1 is GTSNPN, CDR2 SVGIG (reference sequence). Sequencing input: memory CD4+ T cells sorted from blood. Subset given: CD45RA-negative fraction. The chain joins TRBV30 to TRBJ2-5; perhaps TRBD1 as D (5 bases). The TCR was taken from a man younger than 30 in good health. The CDR3 DNA is TGTGCCTGGAGTGGGGAAGGGGCCCAGTACTTC. Encoded protein: CAWSGEGAQYF. The full variable domain, rest sourced from reference TRBV30 and TRBJ2-5, is SQTIHQWPATLVQPVGSPLSLECTVEGTSNPNLYWYRQAAGRGLQLLFYSVGIGQISSEVPQNLSASRPQDRQFILSSKKLLLSDSGFYLCAWSGEGAQYFGPGTRLLVL.